Following are 22 T cell receptor beta chains from one sample sequenced in a study of T cell responses to AZD1222 COVID-19 vaccine. Repertoires were generated with immunoSEQ multiplex PCR, while TCRdb's copy carries only in-frame clones and drops some. The table includes about 140,000 clones, 92% detected once. The input for sequencing was peripheral blood, taken on day 0 of AZD1222 vaccination. The receptors were sampled from an adult in good health.

V gene TRBV30 combines with J gene TRBJ1-6, with unresolved D. The germline gives CDR1 GTSNPN, CDR2 SVGIG (reference sequence). The CDR3 runs 13 residues. Trimming stripped 2 bases from V and 5 bases from J, with 7 bases between. The CDR3 bases are TGTGCCTGGAGTCTTCGGGATAATTCACCCCTCCACTTT. This gives the protein CAWSLRDNSPLHF.

This clone occurred once. The chain links TRBV20-1 to TRBJ2-5, with D perhaps TRBD1 or TRBD2 (5 bases each). V lost 3 bases to trimming and J lost 1 base, with 9 bases between them. CDR3 length: 13 residues. Germline V lookup: CDR1 DFQATT, CDR2 SNEGSKA (reference sequence). For the CDR3, the DNA is TGCAGTGCTAGTGATGGGGGCCAAGAGACCCAGTACTTC. It translates to CSASDGGQETQYF.

V and J are TRBV9 and TRBJ2-7, with D perhaps matching TRBD2 (5 bases). Germline V gene sequence: CDR1 SGDLS, CDR2 YYNGEE. V lost 0 bases to trimming and J lost 1 base, with 14 bases between them. The CDR3 extends over 16 amino acids. In nucleotides, the CDR3 is TGTGCCAGCAGCGTAGTCGCAAGCGGTGGTTCCTACGAGCAGTACTTC. Translation: CASSVVASGGSYEQYF.

This clone has only a few counts. This sample also contains other DNA sequences that code for the same CDR3. The DNA for the CDR3 is TGCAGCGTTGGAAGAAACACCGGGGAGCTGTTTTTT. Amino acids: CSVGRNTGELFF. The chain is built from TRBV29-1 and TRBJ2-2; D gene ambiguous. This CDR3 contains 12 residues. Trimming removed 4 bases from V and 2 bases from J, with 5 bases in between. CDR1 is SQVTM and CDR2 is ANQGSEA in the germline V gene.

The chain uses TRBV15 and TRBJ2-2, with D unresolved. The CDR3 is 14 amino acids. The germline V gene encodes CDR1 LNHNV and CDR2 YYDKDF (reference sequence). Trimming removed 0 bases at V and 8 bases at J, with 10 bases between. The CDR3: CATSREMGIGELFF. CDR3 in DNA: TGTGCCACCAGCAGAGAGATGGGGATAGGGGAGCTGTTTTTT.

The chain links TRBV18 to TRBJ1-2; TRBD1 might be the D (6 bases). The CDR3 runs 13 residues. The ends were cut back, 3 bases at V and 5 bases at J, with 10 bases in the middle. Germline V gives CDR1 KGHSH, CDR2 LQKENI. CDR3 nucleotides: TGTGCCAGCTCACCGGACAGCTTGTATGGCTACACCTTC. Its protein is CASSPDSLYGYTF.

This rearrangement joins TRBV5-1 to TRBJ2-6, with D maybe TRBD1 (5 bases). Per germline, CDR1 SGHRS and CDR2 YFSETQ. Trimming removed 0 bases from V and 0 bases from J, with 13 bases in between. The CDR3 is made up of 18 amino acids. CDR3 protein: CASSLEGQDSSGANVLTF. CDR3 DNA sequence: TGCGCCAGCAGCTTGGAGGGGCAGGATTCCTCTGGGGCCAACGTCCTGACTTTC.

Concerning this clone: The sample contains more than one DNA sequence encoding this CDR3. The chain carries TRBV11-3 and TRBJ2-3, with D possibly called TRBD1 or TRBD2 (7 bases each). Looked up from germline, CDR1 is SGHNT and CDR2 is YENEEA. The V and J ends lost 5 bases and 3 bases respectively, with 12 bases between them. The CDR3 loop spans 14 amino acids. As DNA, the CDR3 is TGTGCCAGCAGCCTCAGGGGGGGAACAGATACGCAGTATTTT. Amino acids: CASSLRGGTDTQYF.

The V and J genes are TRBV7-2 and TRBJ1-1, with D possibly being TRBD1 (5 bases). The CDR3 extends over 14 amino acids. Germline CDR1 is SGHTA and CDR2 is FQGNSA. With 5 bases removed from V and 8 bases from J, the gap between germline ends came to 18 bases. The CDR3 DNA reads TGTGCCAGCAGCCCTGCTGGGGGGGAGCGAGAAGCTTTCTTT. This translates into CASSPAGGEREAFF.

The V and J genes are TRBV14 and TRBJ1-1; D gene uncertain. Per the germline V gene, CDR1 is SGHDN and CDR2 is FVKESK. The CDR3 is made up of 14 amino acids. V gave up 0 bases and J gave up 0 bases, with 5 bases separating them. This CDR3 is CASSQDTLNTEAFF. In nucleotides, the CDR3 is TGTGCCAGCAGCCAAGATACCTTGAACACTGAAGCTTTCTTT.

The table lists this clone with a count of one. The J gene is TRBJ1-4, the V gene TRBV12-3 or TRBV12-4; D call uncertain. The CDR3 has 13 residues. V lost 4 bases and J lost 16, with 19 bases in between. CDR3 DNA: TGTGCCAGCAGTTCCGACGGAGAGTTCCGCGGGTTTTTT. This encodes CASSSDGEFRGFF.

This clone has just one count. This rearrangement joins TRBV7-9 to TRBJ2-3; D remains ambiguous. V was cut by 1 base and J by 2 bases, with 10 bases left in between. The V gene's germline CDR1 is SEHNR and CDR2 FQNEAQ (reference sequence). The CDR3 covers 15 residues. The CDR3, as DNA: TGTGCCAGCAGCTTAGGGGTCACCCTCACAGATACGCAGTATTTT. It translates to CASSLGVTLTDTQYF. Filled out from reference TRBV7-9 and TRBJ2-3, the complete variable domain reads DTGVSQNPRHKITKRGQNVTFRCDPISEHNRLYWYRQTLGQGPEFLTYFQNEAQLEKSRLLSDRFSAERPKGSFSTLEIQRTEQGDSAMYLCASSLGVTLTDTQYFGPGTRLTVL.

This chain uses TRBV25-1 with TRBJ1-2, with 8 bases lining up with TRBD1. Germline V gives CDR1 MGHDK, CDR2 SYGVNS. This CDR3 comprises 15 residues. The ends lost 0 bases at V and 6 bases at J; junction bases unmatched: 6. The CDR3 region has the DNA TGTGCCAGCAGTGAATATTCGGACAGGGCCGATGGCTACACCTTC. Amino acid sequence: CASSEYSDRADGYTF.

This chain links TRBV29-1 with TRBJ2-7; no clear D gene. The ends were cut back, 4 bases at V and 5 bases at J, with 15 bases in the middle. The CDR3 length is 13 residues. From germline, CDR1 is SQVTM and CDR2 ANQGSEA. As DNA, the CDR3 is TGCAGCGTTGGATTGGTTGGGCGAAACGAGCAGTACTTC. As protein: CSVGLVGRNEQYF.

The chain has TRBV6-5 and TRBJ1-5; perhaps TRBD1 as D (5 bases). Germline values: CDR1 MNHEY, CDR2 SVGAGI. Trimming stripped 11 bases from V and 2 bases from J, with 19 bases between. CDR3 length equals 15 residues. The CDR3 DNA reads as TGTGCCGACCCCAGTGGGGCGCGGGGCAATCAGCCCCAGCATTTT. This gives the protein CADPSGARGNQPQHF.

V is TRBV28 and J is TRBJ2-3; 7 bases align to TRBD1. The V gene's germline CDR1 is MDHEN and CDR2 SYDVKM. The CDR3 spans 14 residues. The J segment lost 2 bases and the V segment lost 4 bases, leaving 3 bases of the junction unmatched. The CDR3 DNA sequence: TGTGCCAGCAGTTCGACAGGGCTCACAGATACGCAGTATTTT. Translating it yields CASSSTGLTDTQYF.

This chain links TRBV5-1 with TRBJ1-5; TRBD1 is a possible D gene (6 bases). Germline V gene lookup returns CDR1 SGHRS and CDR2 YFSETQ. The germline V and J ends were trimmed by 6 bases and 2 bases, with 12 bases remaining between them. The CDR3 is 14 residues long. The CDR3 sequence: CASIQGGGNQPQHF. CDR3 nucleotides: TGCGCCAGCATACAGGGAGGAGGCAATCAGCCCCAGCATTTT.

The chain uses TRBV3-1 (or the pseudogene TRBV3-2) and TRBJ1-1, with D possibly matching TRBD1 (6 bases). Germline V gene sequence: CDR1 LGHDT, CDR2 YNNKEL (reference sequence). CDR3 size: 14 residues. The V gene lost 1 base and the J gene lost 5 bases, with 11 bases spanning the gap. The CDR3 spells CASSQARGGTEAFF. For the CDR3, the DNA is TGTGCCAGCAGCCAAGCCAGGGGAGGAACTGAAGCTTTCTTT.

Comments on this clone: Its ends do not fully match the called genes, so a read error is possible. The rearrangement uses TRBV24-1 and TRBJ2-1, with TRBD2 matching over 9 bases. Germline V lookup: CDR1 KGHDR, CDR2 SFDVKD. The CDR3 runs to 14 residues. CDR3 coding DNA: TGTGCCACCAGTGCGATGGGACTAGCCCAAGGGGTAGTCTTC. Amino acid sequence: CATSAMGLAQGVVF.

V usage is TRBV4-3 and J usage is TRBJ1-2, with a weak D call TRBD1 (5 bases). The CDR3 spans 15 residues. V lost 5 bases, J lost 4 bases, and 17 bases lay in between. Germline loops: CDR1 LGHNA, CDR2 YSLEER. The CDR3 DNA reads TGCGCCAGCAGCTACGGGACGGGGGTTTTCTATGGCTACACCTTC. The encoded protein is CASSYGTGVFYGYTF.

The rearrangement uses TRBV27 and TRBJ1-2; weak D call: TRBD1 (6 bases). Germline assignment: CDR1 MNHEY and CDR2 SMNVEV (reference sequence). V was cut by 4 bases and J by 1 base, with 16 bases left in between. The CDR3 totals 16 residues. CDR3 bases: TGTGCCAGCAGTTCCCTGGGGGCGCCGTTTAACTATGGCTACACCTTC. Amino acid sequence: CASSSLGAPFNYGYTF.

The rearrangement joins TRBV6-5 to TRBJ2-3, with a tentative D call TRBD1 (5 bases). The CDR3 sequence is 13 residues long. The ends were cut back, 11 bases at V and 3 bases at J, with 15 bases in the middle. Germline CDR1 and CDR2: MNHEY and SVGAGI. CDR3 coding DNA: TGTGCCGCAGGGCCTACCAAGACAGATACGCAGTATTTT. Its translation: CAAGPTKTDTQYF.